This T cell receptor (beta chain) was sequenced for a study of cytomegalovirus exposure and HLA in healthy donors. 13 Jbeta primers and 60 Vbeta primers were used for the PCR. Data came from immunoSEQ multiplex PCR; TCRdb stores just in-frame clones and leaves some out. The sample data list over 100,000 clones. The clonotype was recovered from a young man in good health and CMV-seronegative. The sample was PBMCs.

The CDR3 region has the DNA TGTGCCAGCAGCCCGGCGGGAGGGCCCTCCGGGGAGCTGTTTTTT. Protein: CASSPAGGPSGELFF. The chain joins TRBV7-9 to TRBJ2-2; 9 bases match TRBD2. J was trimmed by 6 bases and V by 5 bases; bases with no gene match: 7. The CDR3 consists of 15 residues. The germline V gene encodes CDR1 SEHNR and CDR2 FQNEAQ (reference sequence).